This T cell receptor (beta chain) was recorded in a study of vaccination and CD4 T cells after COVID-19. Overall study: Six men and four women formed the convalescents, two being Hispanic.

Treatment reported: approximately nine-day PBMC culture with coronavirus spike peptide pools or control peptides (ViraFEST assay). About this clonotype: Its antigen is not known.

Per germline, CDR1 MNHEY and CDR2 SMNVEV (reference sequence). This CDR3 has 16 residues. The V and J ends lost 5 bases and 5 bases respectively, with 19 bases between them. Cultured CD4+ T-cell DNA underwent Oncomine TCR Beta short-read sequencing. Each CDR3 protein is one row after TCRdb ran MiXCR on the PCR reads. This table has fewer than 25,000 distinct CDR3 sequences, around 45% appearing once. The TCR was taken from a human donor who had recovered from COVID-19. What was sequenced was CD4+ T cells from blood, cultured in vitro. The chain uses TRBV27 and TRBJ1-5; the D gene is possibly TRBD1 (5 bases). The CDR3 DNA sequence: TGTGCCAGCAGTCACCTCGGGGGATCGAGGGATCAGCCCCAGCATTTT. As protein: CASSHLGGSRDQPQHF.